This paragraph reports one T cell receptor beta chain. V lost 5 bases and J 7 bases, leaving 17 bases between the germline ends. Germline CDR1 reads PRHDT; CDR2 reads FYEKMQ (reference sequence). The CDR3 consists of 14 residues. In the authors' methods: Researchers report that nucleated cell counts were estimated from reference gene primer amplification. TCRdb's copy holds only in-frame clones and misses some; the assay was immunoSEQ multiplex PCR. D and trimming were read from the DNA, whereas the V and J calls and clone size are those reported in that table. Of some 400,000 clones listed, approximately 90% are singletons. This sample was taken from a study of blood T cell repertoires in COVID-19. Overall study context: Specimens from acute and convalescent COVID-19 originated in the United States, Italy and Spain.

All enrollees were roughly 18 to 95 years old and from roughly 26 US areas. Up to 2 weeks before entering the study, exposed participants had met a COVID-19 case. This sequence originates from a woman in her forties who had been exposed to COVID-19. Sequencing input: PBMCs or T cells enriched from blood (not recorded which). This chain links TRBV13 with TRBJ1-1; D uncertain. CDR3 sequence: CASSPGIGYNEAFF. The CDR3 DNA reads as TGTGCCAGCAGCCCAGGCATCGGATATAATGAAGCTTTCTTT.